The rows below give T cell receptor beta chains drawn from one sample of a study of cytomegalovirus exposure and HLA in healthy donors. Generated by immunoSEQ multiplex PCR, the TCRdb table keeps only in-frame clones and is missing some. Of 150,000 or so clones in the sample, approximately 80% were seen once. The specimen sequenced was PBMCs. The receptors here all came from a young man in good health and CMV-seropositive. Both conserved end residues are part of each CDR3. D genes are given only for firm matches. Not every row has a clone size; where given, it reads once, few, many or a size class.

cdr3_aa: CAWSRDSDNSPLHF; d_call: TRBD1; v_call: TRBV30; clone_size: .
cdr3_aa: CASRLAGGNNEQFF; d_call: TRBD2; v_call: TRBV6-6; clone_size: .
cdr3_aa: CASNALSRIAYEQYF; d_call: .; v_call: TRBV5-5; clone_size: .
cdr3_aa: CASSQETLRGDTQYF; d_call: .; v_call: TRBV14; clone_size: .
cdr3_aa: CASSTSSGGQPQHF; d_call: .; v_call: TRBV5-5; clone_size: .
cdr3_aa: CASSLMLAGTDTQYF; d_call: TRBD2; v_call: TRBV4-1; clone_size: once
cdr3_aa: CASSYPTGVGDEQYF; d_call: TRBD1; v_call: TRBV7-9; clone_size: .
cdr3_aa: CASSSRLNSNTGELFF; d_call: .; v_call: TRBV27; clone_size: .
cdr3_aa: CASTGSLNSPLHF; d_call: .; v_call: TRBV10-1; clone_size: few
cdr3_aa: CASSLGHSSGTQYF; d_call: .; v_call: TRBV7-2; clone_size: .
cdr3_aa: CAFSLRGPRTDTQYF; d_call: .; v_call: TRBV13; clone_size: .
cdr3_aa: CASSYVGYGYGYTF; d_call: .; v_call: TRBV6-5; clone_size: .
cdr3_aa: CASSDPGLPNTEAFF; d_call: .; v_call: TRBV6-1; clone_size: .
cdr3_aa: CASSATLGLSGTDMQYF; d_call: TRBD2; v_call: TRBV19; clone_size: .
cdr3_aa: CASSDGQGGSYNSPLHF; d_call: TRBD1; v_call: TRBV2; clone_size: .
cdr3_aa: CASSEREGLGTEAFF; d_call: .; v_call: TRBV5-6; clone_size: few
cdr3_aa: CAWSENWNTGELFF; d_call: .; v_call: TRBV30; clone_size: .
cdr3_aa: CASSLGGSSLGDHEQYF; d_call: .; v_call: TRBV5-1; clone_size: .
cdr3_aa: CATQFGGTSRYEQYF; d_call: TRBD2; v_call: TRBV28; clone_size: .
cdr3_aa: CASSPSGGGTDTQYF; d_call: TRBD2; v_call: TRBV27; clone_size: once
cdr3_aa: CASMIPGGNSPLHF; d_call: TRBD1; v_call: TRBV28; clone_size: .
cdr3_aa: CASSYGTALEQYF; d_call: TRBD1; v_call: TRBV6-5; clone_size: .
cdr3_aa: CASSLTTGAVGEAFF; d_call: TRBD1; v_call: TRBV9; clone_size: .
cdr3_aa: CASSGLRDRSYEQYF; d_call: TRBD1; v_call: TRBV6-1; clone_size: .
cdr3_aa: CASRSGSGNTIYF; d_call: .; v_call: TRBV27; clone_size: once
cdr3_aa: CASSPQQGTTIYEQYF; d_call: .; v_call: TRBV7-6; clone_size: .
cdr3_aa: CASSTGRRDATNEKLFF; d_call: .; v_call: TRBV5-1; clone_size: .
cdr3_aa: CASSSLWTGDKAFF; d_call: TRBD1; v_call: TRBV5-4; clone_size: few
cdr3_aa: CSATHYNEQFF; d_call: .; v_call: TRBV20-1; clone_size: .
cdr3_aa: CASSPRLAGNTGELFF; d_call: TRBD2; v_call: TRBV11-2; clone_size: .
cdr3_aa: CASTLSGKSYNEQFF; d_call: .; v_call: TRBV6-6; clone_size: .
cdr3_aa: CAWSGHRDKPHF; d_call: .; v_call: TRBV30; clone_size: .
cdr3_aa: CASSQDRDSLNEQFF; d_call: TRBD1; v_call: TRBV4-3; clone_size: .
cdr3_aa: CASSEATDYGYTF; d_call: .; v_call: TRBV6-1; clone_size: .
cdr3_aa: CAWSRRGTEAFF; d_call: .; v_call: TRBV30; clone_size: once
cdr3_aa: CASIVAPGNYEQYF; d_call: .; v_call: TRBV5-5; clone_size: .
cdr3_aa: CASSLVGANTEAFF; d_call: .; v_call: TRBV5-1; clone_size: .
cdr3_aa: CASSLVGQGVGNEQYF; d_call: TRBD1; v_call: TRBV5-1; clone_size: .
cdr3_aa: CAWSVPGQVLLDQPQHF; d_call: TRBD1; v_call: TRBV30; clone_size: .
cdr3_aa: CSATLAGGPGTQYF; d_call: TRBD2; v_call: TRBV29-1; clone_size: .
cdr3_aa: CASRFGADRHQPQHF; d_call: TRBD1; v_call: TRBV2; clone_size: .
cdr3_aa: CASSETSWRPYEQYF; d_call: .; v_call: TRBV25-1; clone_size: .
cdr3_aa: CAWSDTSQPQHF; d_call: .; v_call: TRBV30; clone_size: .
cdr3_aa: CATTSGVNTGELFF; d_call: TRBD2; v_call: TRBV19; clone_size: .
cdr3_aa: CASSQEPPPLAGVNEQFF; d_call: TRBD2; v_call: TRBV4-1; clone_size: .
cdr3_aa: CASSYEQGASNQPQHF; d_call: TRBD1; v_call: TRBV28; clone_size: .
cdr3_aa: CASSEVVNQPQHF; d_call: .; v_call: TRBV2; clone_size: .
cdr3_aa: CASSLFWGQGYSPLHF; d_call: TRBD1; v_call: TRBV27; clone_size: .
cdr3_aa: CASSLGDGLAGGNEQFF; d_call: TRBD2; v_call: TRBV27; clone_size: .
cdr3_aa: CASSGTSFTYEQYF; d_call: TRBD2; v_call: TRBV19; clone_size: once
cdr3_aa: CAWSVLGQGTANEKLFF; d_call: TRBD1; v_call: TRBV30; clone_size: .
cdr3_aa: CASSQDPPGQGRETQYF; d_call: TRBD1; v_call: TRBV4-2; clone_size: .
cdr3_aa: CASSHVGQAGELFF; d_call: .; v_call: TRBV4-1; clone_size: .
cdr3_aa: CASREYSGNTIYF; d_call: .; v_call: TRBV6-6; clone_size: .
cdr3_aa: CASSESRQGDEQYF; d_call: TRBD1; v_call: TRBV25-1; clone_size: .
cdr3_aa: CAWRGEDYGYTF; d_call: .; v_call: TRBV30; clone_size: .
cdr3_aa: CASSEVARGFLGNQPQHF; d_call: .; v_call: TRBV2; clone_size: .
cdr3_aa: CASSLAGGTYEQYF; d_call: .; v_call: TRBV5-6; clone_size: .
cdr3_aa: CASSPQLTQPQHF; d_call: .; v_call: TRBV2; clone_size: .